This T cell receptor beta chain was recorded in a study of T cells expressing NK-cell markers. Germline lookup yields CDR1 KGHDR and CDR2 SFDVKD. CDR3 length: 17 residues. No DNA is given; TCRdb re-called the 5' RACE reads and lists each CDR3 protein once. This repertoire comprises 150,000 to 170,000 distinct CDR3 sequences; its ten largest clones make up roughly a third. The receptor's source is a woman in her 50s in good health. Material for sequencing was blood T cells: a sorted CD56 or NKG2C T cell subset, CD4+ or CD8+ T cells, or bulk PBMC T cells (not recorded which). The chain employs TRBV24-1 and TRBJ2-2; TCRdb proposes TRBD2, but this gene call is untestable without DNA. The CDR3 here is CATSDPTSGRSTGELFF.